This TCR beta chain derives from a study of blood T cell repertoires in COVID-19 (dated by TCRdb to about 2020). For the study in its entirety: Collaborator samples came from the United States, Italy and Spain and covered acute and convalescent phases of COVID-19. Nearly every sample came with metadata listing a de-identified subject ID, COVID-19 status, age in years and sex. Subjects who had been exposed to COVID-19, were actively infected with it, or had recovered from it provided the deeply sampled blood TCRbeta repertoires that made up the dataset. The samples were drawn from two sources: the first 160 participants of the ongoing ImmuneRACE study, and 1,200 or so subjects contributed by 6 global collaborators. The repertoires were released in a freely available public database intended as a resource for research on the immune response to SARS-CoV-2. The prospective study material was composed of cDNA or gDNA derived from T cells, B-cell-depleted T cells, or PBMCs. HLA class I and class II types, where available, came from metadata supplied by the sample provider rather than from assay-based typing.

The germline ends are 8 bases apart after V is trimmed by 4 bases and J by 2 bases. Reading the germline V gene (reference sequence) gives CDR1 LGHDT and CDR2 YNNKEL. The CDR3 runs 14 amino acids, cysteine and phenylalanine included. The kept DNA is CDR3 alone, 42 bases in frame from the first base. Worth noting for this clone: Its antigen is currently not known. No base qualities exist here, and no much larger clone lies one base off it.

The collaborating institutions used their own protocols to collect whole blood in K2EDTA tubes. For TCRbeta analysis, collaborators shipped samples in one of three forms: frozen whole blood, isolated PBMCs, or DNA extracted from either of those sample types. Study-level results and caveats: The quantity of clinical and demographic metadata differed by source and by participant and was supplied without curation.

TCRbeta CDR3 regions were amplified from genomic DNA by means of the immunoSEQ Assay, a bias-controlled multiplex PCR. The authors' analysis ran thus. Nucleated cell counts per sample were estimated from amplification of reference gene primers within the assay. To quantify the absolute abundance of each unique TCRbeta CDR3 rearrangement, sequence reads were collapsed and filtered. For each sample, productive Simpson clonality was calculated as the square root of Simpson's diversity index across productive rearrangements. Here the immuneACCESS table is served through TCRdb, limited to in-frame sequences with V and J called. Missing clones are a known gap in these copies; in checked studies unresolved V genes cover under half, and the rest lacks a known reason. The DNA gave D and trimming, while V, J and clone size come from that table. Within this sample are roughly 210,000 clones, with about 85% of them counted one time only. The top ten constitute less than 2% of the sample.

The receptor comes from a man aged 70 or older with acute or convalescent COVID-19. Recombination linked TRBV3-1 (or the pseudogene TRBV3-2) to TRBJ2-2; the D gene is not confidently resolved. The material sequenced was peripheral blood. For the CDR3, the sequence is CASSPWPNTGELFF. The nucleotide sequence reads TGTGCCAGCAGCCCCTGGCCCAACACCGGGGAGCTGTTTTTT.